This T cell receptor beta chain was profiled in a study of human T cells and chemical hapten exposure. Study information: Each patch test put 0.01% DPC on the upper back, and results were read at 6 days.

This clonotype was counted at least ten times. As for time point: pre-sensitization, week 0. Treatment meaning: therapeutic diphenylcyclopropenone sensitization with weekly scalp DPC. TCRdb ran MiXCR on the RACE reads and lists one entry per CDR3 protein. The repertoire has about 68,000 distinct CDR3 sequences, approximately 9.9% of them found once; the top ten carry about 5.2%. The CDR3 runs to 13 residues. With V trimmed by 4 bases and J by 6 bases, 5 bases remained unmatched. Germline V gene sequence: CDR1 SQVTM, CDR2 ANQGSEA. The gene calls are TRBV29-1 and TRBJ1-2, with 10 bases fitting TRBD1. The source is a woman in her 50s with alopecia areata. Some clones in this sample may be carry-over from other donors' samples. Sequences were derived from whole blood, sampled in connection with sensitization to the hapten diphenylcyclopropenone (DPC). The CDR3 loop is CSVGGQGGHGYTF. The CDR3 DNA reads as TGCAGCGTTGGAGGACAGGGGGGTCATGGCTACACCTTC.